The 9 T cell receptor beta chains below were found in one sample sequenced in a study of blood T cell repertoires in COVID-19. The table came from immunoSEQ multiplex PCR; TCRdb's copy has only in-frame clones and leaves some out. The top ten hold approximately 3.8% of the sample, which has over 130,000 clones, around 82% seen once. The sequencing sample was made of peripheral blood. The receptors originated from a woman aged 60-75 years with acute or convalescent COVID-19.

The gene calls are TRBV28 and TRBJ2-1, with no clear D. CDR1 MDHEN and CDR2 SYDVKM come from the germline V gene. V was pared by 4 bases and J by 4 bases, with 14 bases between. This CDR3 contains 15 residues. The CDR3 sequence: CASSSYSSIYNEQFF. The DNA of the CDR3 is TGTGCCAGCAGTTCATATTCCAGTATATACAATGAGCAGTTCTTC.

V gene TRBV29-1 combines with J gene TRBJ1-1; possibly TRBD1 for D (6 bases). V lost 4 bases, J lost 0 bases, and 9 bases lay in between. CDR3 size: 13 residues. In germline, CDR1 is SQVTM, CDR2 ANQGSEA. Here the CDR3 reads CSVAGHMNTEAFF. CDR3 bases: TGCAGCGTTGCGGGACACATGAACACTGAAGCTTTCTTT.

The chain recombines TRBV20-1 with TRBJ1-2; 9 positions match TRBD1. This CDR3 has 15 residues. With 3 bases clipped from V and 4 bases from J, the junction kept 9 bases outside the gene matches. The germline V gene has CDR1 DFQATT and CDR2 SNEGSKA (reference sequence). The CDR3 DNA is TGCAGTGCTAGTCGACCGGGACAGGGTGGCTATGGCTACACCTTC. It specifies CSASRPGQGGYGYTF.

This sequence joins TRBV6-1 and TRBJ2-7; 12 nucleotides line up with TRBD2. The CDR3 is made up of 15 amino acids. Germline V gives CDR1 MNHNS, CDR2 SASEGT. V shed 6 bases and J 4 bases; nucleotides not matched to a gene: 7. CDR3 loop: CASSHPGTSGYEQYF. The CDR3 DNA reads TGTGCCAGCAGCCACCCCGGGACTAGCGGGTACGAGCAGTACTTC.

The rearrangement uses TRBV9 and TRBJ2-3; 11 bases align to TRBD2. This CDR3 region has 15 residues. Germline CDR1 reads SGDLS; CDR2 reads YYNGEE. J lost 5 bases, V lost 4 bases, and 6 bases had no gene match. CDR3 sequence reads: CASSLAGGLGDTQYF. CDR3 sequence (DNA): TGTGCCAGCAGCCTAGCGGGAGGACTGGGAGATACGCAGTATTTT. Full variable domain (outside the CDR3, taken from reference TRBV9 and TRBJ2-3): DSGVTQTPKHLITATGQRVTLRCSPRSGDLSVYWYQQSLDQGLQFLIQYYNGEERAKGNILERFSAQQFPDLHSELNLSSLELGDSALYFCASSLAGGLGDTQYFGPGTRLTVL.

This clone was found a few times. V and J are TRBV2 and TRBJ1-2; a weak D match, TRBD1 (6 bases). The V end lost 6 bases, the J end lost 4 bases, and 9 bases lay between the germline ends. The V gene's germline CDR1 is SNHLY and CDR2 FYNNEI. The CDR3 has 12 residues. CDR3 DNA sequence: TGTGCCAGCAGGGGGGCCCTCTATGGCTACACCTTC. Translating it yields CASRGALYGYTF.

This chain joins TRBV7-9 and TRBJ2-1, with 9 bases identical to TRBD1. The V gene's germline CDR1 is SEHNR and CDR2 FQNEAQ (reference sequence). After removal of 4 bases from V and 5 bases from J, the junction contained 6 bases not matched to a gene. The CDR3 runs to 15 residues. The CDR3 here is CASSYTGGVNNEQFF. The DNA of the CDR3 is TGTGCCAGCAGCTACACAGGGGGCGTCAACAATGAGCAGTTCTTC.

The chain combines TRBV21-1 with TRBJ1-1; the table's D call TRBD1 went unverified against the DNA. TRBV21-1 is annotated as a pseudogene. The CDR3 has 15 residues. The CDR3 DNA follows: TGTGCCAGCTCTCCCTCAGGGGGTATCGACACTGAAGCTTTCTTT. It is translated as CASSPSGGIDTEAFF.

As for this clone: At one end the junction does not follow the germline gene, possibly because of a read error. The chain has TRBV29-1 and TRBJ2-1, with TRBD2 identical over 7 bases. The CDR3 runs 14 residues. Germline lookup yields CDR1 SQVTM and CDR2 ANQGSEA. The DNA of the CDR3 is TGCGGCGTTTCCTCGGGAGGTGGGATGTTGGAGCAGTTCTTC. It encodes CGVSSGGGMLEQFF.